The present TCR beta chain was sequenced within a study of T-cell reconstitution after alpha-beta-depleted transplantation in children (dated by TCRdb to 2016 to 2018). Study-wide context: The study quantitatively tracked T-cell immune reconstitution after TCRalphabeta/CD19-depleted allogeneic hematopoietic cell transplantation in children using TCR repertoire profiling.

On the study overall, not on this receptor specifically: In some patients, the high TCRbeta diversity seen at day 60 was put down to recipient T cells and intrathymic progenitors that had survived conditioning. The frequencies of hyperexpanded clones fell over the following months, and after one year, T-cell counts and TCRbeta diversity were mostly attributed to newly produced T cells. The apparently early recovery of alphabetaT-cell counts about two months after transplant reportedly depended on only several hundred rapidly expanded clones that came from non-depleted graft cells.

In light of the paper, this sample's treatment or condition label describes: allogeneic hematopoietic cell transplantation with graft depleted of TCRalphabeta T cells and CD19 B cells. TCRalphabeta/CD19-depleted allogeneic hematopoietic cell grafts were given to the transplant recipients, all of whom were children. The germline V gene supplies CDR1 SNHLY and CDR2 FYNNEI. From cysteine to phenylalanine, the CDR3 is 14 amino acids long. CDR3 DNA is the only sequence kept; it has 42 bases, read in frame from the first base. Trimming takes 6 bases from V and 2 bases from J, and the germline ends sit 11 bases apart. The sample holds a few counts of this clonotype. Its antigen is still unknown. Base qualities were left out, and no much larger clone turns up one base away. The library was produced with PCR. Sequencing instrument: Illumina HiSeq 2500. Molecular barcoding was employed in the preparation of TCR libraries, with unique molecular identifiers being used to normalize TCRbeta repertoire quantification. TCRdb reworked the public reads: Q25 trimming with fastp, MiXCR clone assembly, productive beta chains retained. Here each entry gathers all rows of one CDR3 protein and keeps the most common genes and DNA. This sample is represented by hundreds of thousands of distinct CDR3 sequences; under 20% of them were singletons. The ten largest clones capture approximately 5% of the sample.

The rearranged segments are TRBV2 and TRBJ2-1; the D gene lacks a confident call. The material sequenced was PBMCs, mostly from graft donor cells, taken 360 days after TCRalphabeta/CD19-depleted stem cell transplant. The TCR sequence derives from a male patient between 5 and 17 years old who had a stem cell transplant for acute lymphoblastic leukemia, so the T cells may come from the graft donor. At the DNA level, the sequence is TGTGCCAGCAGAAAGCGCCCCACCTACAATGAGCAGTTCTTC. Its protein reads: CASRKRPTYNEQFF.